Listed below are T cell receptor beta chains from one sample, sequenced in a study of T cell repertoires in cytomegalovirus infection. Each CDR3 protein gets one entry after TCRdb re-called the reads with MiXCR. The sample holds fewer than 650,000 distinct CDR3 sequences; approximately 40% are singletons and the top ten take 48%. Their recognized antigens are unknown. The material sequenced was cultured PBMCs, taken from culture after CMV antigen stimulation. The receptors come from a human donor in good health (CMV status not recorded). Some clones in this sample may be carry-over from other donors' samples. Each CDR3 is given with its conserved first and last residue. D genes are given only for firm matches. Clone size, where shown, is once, few, many, or a class for clones that have expanded.

abundance	v_gene	j_gene	d_gene	CDR3aa	CDR3nt
-	TRBV6-5	TRBJ2-3	-	CASSARVTDTQYF	TGTGCCAGCAGCGCCCGTGTCACAGATACGCAGTATTTT
-	TRBV2	TRBJ1-5	-	CASSRGQQPQHF	TGTGCCAGCAGCAGGGGTCAGCAGCCCCAGCATTTT
few	TRBV20-1	TRBJ1-6	-	CSARRANSPLHF	TGCAGTGCTAGGAGGGCTAATTCACCCCTCCACTTT
few	TRBV11-2	TRBJ2-3	TRBD2	CASTLAGLADTQYF	TGTGCCAGTACCTTAGCGGGACTCGCAGATACGCAGTATTTT
-	TRBV5-4	TRBJ2-1	-	CASSLGRPSSYNEQFF	TGTGCCAGCAGCCTGGGGCGCCCCAGCTCCTACAATGAGCAGTTCTTC
-	TRBV12-5	TRBJ1-5	-	CASAPSGAQPQHF	TGTGCTAGTGCTCCGTCGGGCGCTCAGCCCCAGCATTTT
-	TRBV15	TRBJ2-7	-	CATSRGSGRYF	TGTGCCACCAGCAGAGGCTCCGGTCGGTACTTC
few	TRBV7-4	TRBJ2-3	TRBD1	CASSARDRGSGDTQYF	TGTGCCAGCAGCGCCCGGGACAGGGGGTCGGGAGATACGCAGTATTTT
-	TRBV4-3	TRBJ1-6	-	CASSQDSGADSPLHF	TGCGCCAGCAGCCAAGATTCAGGGGCGGACTCACCCCTCCACTTT
-	TRBV3-1	TRBJ1-2	-	CASSQDDRRGYGYTF	TGTGCCAGCAGCCAAGATGATCGCAGGGGCTATGGCTACACCTTC
-	TRBV5-6	TRBJ1-1	-	CASSMGVRAPNTEAFF	TGTGCCAGCTCAATGGGCGTCAGGGCCCCGAACACTGAAGCTTTCTTT
few	TRBV7-2	TRBJ2-7	-	CASSSYRGGREQYF	TGTGCCAGCAGCTCGTACCGGGGAGGCCGCGAGCAGTACTTC
-	TRBV28	TRBJ1-1	-	CASSWVGSEAFF	TGTGCCAGCAGTTGGGTGGGGAGTGAAGCTTTCTTT
-	TRBV7-8	TRBJ1-6	TRBD1	CASRETGGGNSPLHF	TGTGCCAGCAGGGAGACAGGGGGCGGTAATTCACCCCTCCACTTT
few	TRBV19	TRBJ2-7	-	CATKLGYEQYF	TGTGCCACCAAACTGGGTTACGAGCAGTACTTC
-	TRBV7-9	TRBJ2-3	-	CASSPPRGGRRDTQYF	TGTGCCAGCAGCCCCCCCCGAGGGGGGCGGCGAGATACGCAGTATTTT
-	TRBV27	TRBJ2-5	-	CASSFTHETQYF	TGTGCCAGCAGTTTCACCCACGAGACCCAGTACTTC
-	TRBV23-1	TRBJ1-1	-	CASSPCVTEAEAFF	TGCGCCAGCAGTCCGTGCGTGACCGAGGCTGAAGCTTTCTTT
few	TRBV7-6	TRBJ2-7	-	CASSPRDFESYEQYF	TGTGCCAGCAGCCCACGGGACTTCGAATCCTACGAGCAGTACTTC
-	TRBV7-9	TRBJ2-7	-	CASSSPEGRDEQYF	TGTGCCAGCAGCTCCCCGGAGGGCCGGGACGAGCAGTACTTC
-	TRBV15	TRBJ2-1	TRBD2	CATSSPLAGNEQFF	TGTGCCACCAGCAGCCCACTAGCGGGAAATGAGCAGTTCTTC
-	TRBV6-6	TRBJ1-1	-	CASSVSGTPNTEAFF	TGTGCCAGCAGTGTATCCGGGACACCGAACACTGAAGCTTTCTTT
once	TRBV29-1	TRBJ2-1	TRBD2	CSVGGLAGGFTYNEQFF	TGCAGCGTTGGAGGTCTAGCGGGAGGCTTCACCTACAATGAGCAGTTCTTC
-	TRBV6-5	TRBJ2-3	-	CASSYGGVSDTQYF	TGTGCCAGCAGTTACGGCGGAGTCTCAGATACGCAGTATTTT
-	TRBV7-9	TRBJ2-1	TRBD2	CASSPRVAGGNYNEQFF	TGTGCCAGCAGCCCTCGGGTAGCGGGAGGAAATTACAATGAGCAGTTCTTC
-	TRBV30	TRBJ2-3	-	CAWSVNWGKHTQYF	TGTGCCTGGAGTGTTAATTGGGGGAAGCATACGCAGTATTTT
-	TRBV7-6	TRBJ2-1	-	CASSLDHLGGLTYNEQFF	TGTGCCAGCAGCTTAGATCACCTTGGGGGATTAACCTACAATGAGCAGTTCTTC
many	TRBV7-2	TRBJ2-7	TRBD2	CASTSGRYSYEQYF	TGTGCCAGCACTAGCGGGCGGTACTCCTACGAGCAGTACTTC
many	TRBV7-2	TRBJ2-5	TRBD1	CASSLDRGRETQYF	TGTGCCAGCAGCTTAGACAGGGGGCGAGAGACCCAGTACTTC
-	TRBV4-1	TRBJ1-2	-	CASSQGGAMGRGMGYGYTF	TGCGCCAGCAGCCAAGGGGGGGCCATGGGGCGCGGGATGGGCTATGGCTACACCTTC
-	TRBV12-5	TRBJ2-3	-	CASGTGLYTQYF	TGTGCTAGTGGCACGGGACTCTATACGCAGTATTTT
-	TRBV7-2	TRBJ1-2	-	CASSVAGVGYGYTF	TGTGCCAGCAGTGTAGCGGGAGTCGGCTATGGCTACACCTTC
-	TRBV27	TRBJ2-3	-	CASSGIAGSLDTQYF	TGTGCCAGCAGTGGAATAGCCGGGTCGTTGGATACGCAGTATTTT
few	TRBV7-8	TRBJ2-3	-	CASPIGPSTDTQYF	TGTGCCAGCCCGATAGGACCCAGCACAGATACGCAGTATTTT
-	TRBV5-1	TRBJ2-1	TRBD1	CASSLSGGGWDRGYNEQFF	TGCGCCAGCAGCTTGAGTGGCGGTGGCTGGGACAGGGGATACAATGAGCAGTTCTTC
-	TRBV19	TRBJ2-3	-	CASSGTFGVDTQYF	TGTGCCAGTAGTGGGACTTTCGGTGTAGATACGCAGTATTTT
-	TRBV29-1	TRBJ1-2	-	CSVLPTGYYGYTF	TGCAGCGTTCTCCCGACAGGCTACTATGGCTACACCTTC
-	TRBV7-2	TRBJ2-1	-	CASSLGPYLQNNEQFF	TGTGCCAGCAGCTTAGGGCCCTATTTACAGAACAATGAGCAGTTCTTC
many	TRBV10-2	TRBJ2-1	-	CASSGSPGGMRYEQFF	TGCGCCAGCAGTGGGTCCCCCGGCGGGATGAGGTACGAGCAGTTCTTC
-	TRBV11-1	TRBJ2-2	-	CASIGFTGELFF	TGTGCCAGCATCGGGTTTACCGGGGAGCTGTTTTTT
-	TRBV10-3	TRBJ1-5	-	CAISAGVGQPQHF	TGTGCCATCAGCGCAGGTGTCGGTCAGCCCCAGCATTTT
few	TRBV7-2	TRBJ1-2	-	CASSLGGSTYGYTF	TGTGCCAGCAGCTTAGGCGGAAGCACCTATGGCTACACCTTC
few	TRBV7-8	TRBJ1-1	-	CASSFPPLTGNTEAFF	TGTGCCAGCAGCTTCCCGCCACTGACGGGAAACACTGAAGCTTTCTTT
few	TRBV7-7	TRBJ2-1	-	CASSLVWGADEQFF	TGTGCCAGCAGCTTAGTCTGGGGGGCCGATGAGCAGTTCTTC
few	TRBV7-6	TRBJ2-7	-	CASSLVPGTSHEQYF	TGTGCCAGCAGCTTAGTCCCTGGGACTTCGCACGAGCAGTACTTC
few	TRBV7-8	TRBJ2-5	-	CASSFTSQETQYF	TGTGCCAGCAGCTTTACCTCCCAAGAGACCCAGTACTTC
few	TRBV6-1	TRBJ2-3	-	CASRHSTDTQYF	TGTGCCAGCAGACACAGCACAGATACGCAGTATTTT
-	TRBV20-1	TRBJ2-7	-	CSAAQPGGATTYEQYF	TGCAGTGCTGCCCAGCCGGGTGGGGCGACAACCTACGAGCAGTACTTC
-	TRBV28	TRBJ2-7	TRBD1	CASSHPGQGSFEQYF	TGTGCCAGCAGTCACCCGGGACAGGGGTCGTTCGAGCAGTACTTC
-	TRBV7-8	TRBJ1-1	-	CASSLPPGPWRGTEAFF	TGTGCCAGCAGCTTACCGCCGGGACCCTGGAGGGGCACTGAAGCTTTCTTT
-	TRBV20-1	TRBJ1-1	-	CSARPPGGAEAFF	TGCAGTGCTAGACCCCCGGGGGGCGCTGAAGCTTTCTTT
few	TRBV7-2	TRBJ1-2	TRBD1	CASSLGQADYGYTF	TGTGCCAGCAGCTTGGGACAGGCAGACTATGGCTACACCTTC